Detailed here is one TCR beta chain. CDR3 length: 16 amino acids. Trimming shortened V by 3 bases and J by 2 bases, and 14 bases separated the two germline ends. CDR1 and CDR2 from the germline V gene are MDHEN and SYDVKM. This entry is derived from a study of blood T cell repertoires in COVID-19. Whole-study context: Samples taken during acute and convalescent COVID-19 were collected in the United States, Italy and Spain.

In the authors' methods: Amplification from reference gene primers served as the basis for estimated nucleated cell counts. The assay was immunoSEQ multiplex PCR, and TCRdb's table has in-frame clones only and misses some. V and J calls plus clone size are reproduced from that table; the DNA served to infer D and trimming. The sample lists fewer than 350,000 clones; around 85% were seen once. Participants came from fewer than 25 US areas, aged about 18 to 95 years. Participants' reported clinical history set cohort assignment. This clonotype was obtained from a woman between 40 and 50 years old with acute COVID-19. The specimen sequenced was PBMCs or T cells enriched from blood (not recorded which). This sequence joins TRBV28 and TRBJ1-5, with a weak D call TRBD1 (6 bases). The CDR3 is CASSFPYRAGNQPQHF. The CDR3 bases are TGTGCCAGCAGTTTTCCTTACAGGGCTGGCAATCAGCCCCAGCATTTT.